The 20 T cell receptor beta chains listed next were all sequenced from one sample in a study of blood T cell repertoires in COVID-19. Only in-frame clones appear in the TCRdb table, and some are missing; sequencing was by immunoSEQ multiplex PCR. The top ten clones hold 0.95% to 1.1% of a sample with about 350,000 clones, around nine tenths of them seen once. The sample was PBMCs or T cells enriched from blood (not recorded which). The receptors were sampled from a woman in her thirties who had been exposed to COVID-19.

The genes are TRBV20-1 and TRBJ1-1; D is unresolved. The CDR3 has 13 amino acids. The germline gives CDR1 DFQATT, CDR2 SNEGSKA (reference sequence). V lost 3 bases and J lost 1, with 9 bases in between. The CDR3 DNA reads as TGCAGTGCTAGTCGAGTTTCGAACACTGAAGCTTTCTTT. Translation: CSASRVSNTEAFF.

The V call is TRBV5-1, the J call TRBJ2-5, with 10 bases aligning to TRBD1. V lost 4 bases, J lost 1 base, and 13 bases stayed unmatched. CDR3 length equals 18 residues. Germline V gene sequence: CDR1 SGHRS, CDR2 YFSETQ. The CDR3 reads CASSVDRGRFQSQETQYF. The CDR3, as DNA: TGCGCCAGCAGCGTTGACAGGGGGCGCTTCCAGAGCCAAGAGACCCAGTACTTC.

The chain combines TRBV6-5 with TRBJ1-5; 9 bases match TRBD1. The CDR3 is 12 amino acids. Germline values: CDR1 MNHEY, CDR2 SVGAGI. With V trimmed by 6 bases and J by 16 bases, 10 bases remained unmatched. The CDR3 nucleotides are TGTGCCAGCAGGTCAACAGGGGGCGTGGGACATTTT. Its protein product is CASRSTGGVGHF.

This chain joins TRBV5-5 and TRBJ1-5, with D possibly TRBD1 on 6 matching bases. Deletions cut 3 bases from V and 10 bases from J, with 20 bases between. Germline CDR1 SGHKS, CDR2 YYEKEE (reference sequence). The CDR3 contains 15 residues. The CDR3: CASSSKGTPTRPQHF. The CDR3 bases are TGTGCCAGCAGCTCAAAGGGGACACCCACCCGCCCCCAGCATTTT.

V usage is TRBV7-9 and J usage is TRBJ2-7; D is unresolved. The CDR3 has 12 amino acids. Germline V gives CDR1 SEHNR, CDR2 FQNEAQ (reference sequence). Trimming left V 10 bases short and J 6 bases short, with 16 bases between. CDR3 nucleotides: TGTGCCACGACGACAACGCCAGGCGAGCAGTACTTC. The encoded protein is CATTTTPGEQYF. Full variable domain (rest looked up from reference TRBV7-9 and TRBJ2-7): DTGVSQNPRHKITKRGQNVTFRCDPISEHNRLYWYRQTLGQGPEFLTYFQNEAQLEKSRLLSDRFSAERPKGSFSTLEIQRTEQGDSAMYLCATTTTPGEQYFGPGTRLTVT.

This clone was detected only a few times. This chain connects TRBV2 to TRBJ1-2, with no clear D. The V end lost 10 bases, the J end lost 6 bases, and 18 bases lay between the germline ends. Germline lookup yields CDR1 SNHLY and CDR2 FYNNEI. The length of the CDR3 is 13 residues. As DNA, the CDR3 is TGTGCCACAAAGAGGGAACCGTGGGATGGCTACACCTTC. As protein: CATKREPWDGYTF.

CDR3 sequence (DNA): TGTGCCAGCAGCCCCGTCGTGGGAGTCCTTACTTCTTCCCTCCACTTT. It is translated as CASSPVVGVLTSSLHF. V usage is TRBV3-1 (or the pseudogene TRBV3-2) and J usage is TRBJ1-6; D unresolved. Germline loops: CDR1 LGHDT, CDR2 YNNKEL (reference sequence). The CDR3 has 16 amino acids. V was cut by 4 bases and J by 14 bases, with 24 bases left in between.

CDR3 in DNA: TGTGCCAGCAGTGGGAGACTAGCGGGAGGGCGGGACGAGCAGTACTTC. This sequence encodes CASSGRLAGGRDEQYF. This chain uses TRBV6-1 with TRBJ2-7, with 14 bases lining up with TRBD2. V dropped 4 bases and J dropped 5; count of bases not matched to a gene: 7. The CDR3 extends over 16 amino acids. Germline loops: CDR1 MNHNS, CDR2 SASEGT.

V and J are TRBV10-1 and TRBJ2-3; D may be TRBD2 (5 bases). The CDR3 has 13 amino acids. CDR1 and CDR2 (germline): WNHNN, SYGVQD (reference sequence). Trimming stripped 9 bases from V and 2 bases from J, with 12 bases between. The CDR3 sequence is CASSLAYTDTQYF. CDR3 bases: TGCGCCAGTTCCCTAGCTTACACAGATACGCAGTATTTT.

The V and J genes are TRBV27 and TRBJ2-4; D is unclear. Germline-derived CDR1 and CDR2 are MNHEY and SMNVEV (reference sequence). Trimming took off 3 bases at V and 2 bases at J, with 20 bases between the two ends. This CDR3 comprises 18 residues. The CDR3 is CASSFAPRGARTKNIQYF. As DNA, the CDR3 is TGTGCCAGCAGTTTTGCCCCCCGAGGAGCCCGGACCAAAAACATTCAGTACTTC.

This sequence joins TRBV28 and TRBJ1-2, with unresolved D. Per germline, CDR1 MDHEN and CDR2 SYDVKM. This CDR3 contains 12 residues. V lost 5 bases and J lost 5, with 9 bases in between. The CDR3 bases are TGTGCCAGCAGTATTGCAGTATATGGCTACACCTTC. Translation: CASSIAVYGYTF.

This chain links TRBV27 with TRBJ2-7; 9 nucleotides align to TRBD1. Losses at the gene ends were 5 bases for V and 3 bases for J; bases not matched to a gene: 8. This CDR3 has 15 residues. Germline CDR1 is MNHEY and CDR2 is SMNVEV (reference sequence). CDR3: CASSPTAGQGYEQYF. The CDR3 DNA follows: TGTGCCAGCAGTCCAACCGCGGGACAGGGCTACGAGCAGTACTTC.

The J gene is TRBJ1-3, the V gene TRBV16; D is undetermined. The V end was cut by 2 bases, the J end by 0 bases, with 11 bases between. CDR3 length: 16 residues. Germline V gives CDR1 KGHSY, CDR2 FQNENV. CDR3 in amino acids: CASSQMSFFSGNTIYF. The CDR3 DNA is TGTGCCAGCAGCCAAATGAGTTTCTTCTCTGGAAACACCATATATTTT.

This clone appeared once. This chain connects TRBV7-9 to TRBJ1-1; tentatively, D is TRBD1 (6 bases). V lost 3 bases and J lost 4, with 18 bases in between. The CDR3 has 16 residues. Germline lookup yields CDR1 SEHNR and CDR2 FQNEAQ (reference sequence). The CDR3 nucleotides read TGTGCCAGCAGCTTTCTGGGGCAGGGGAAGGCCACTGAAGCTTTCTTT. Translating gives CASSFLGQGKATEAFF.

CDR3 in amino acids: CATSREGAGGGEKLFF. DNA of the CDR3: TGTGCCACCAGCAGAGAAGGAGCAGGGGGCGGTGAAAAACTGTTTTTT. The chain links TRBV15 to TRBJ1-4, with 8 positions matching TRBD1. The germline CDR1 and CDR2 sequences are LNHNV and YYDKDF (reference sequence). J lost 7 bases, V lost 0 bases, and 7 bases had no gene match. CDR3 length equals 16 residues.

The chain has TRBV12-3 or TRBV12-4 and TRBJ2-7, with D hard to call. This CDR3 has 13 amino acids. Trimming shortened V by 3 bases and J by 0 bases, and 6 bases separated the two germline ends. CDR3 DNA sequence: TGTGCCAGCAGTTTCGCAGTCTCCTACGAGCAGTACTTC. It encodes CASSFAVSYEQYF.

This chain links TRBV5-1 with TRBJ1-1; D is perhaps TRBD1 (5 bases). From germline, CDR1 is SGHRS and CDR2 YFSETQ. The CDR3 runs 13 residues. V was trimmed by 4 bases and J by 8 bases, leaving 15 bases between them. CDR3 sequence (DNA): TGCGCCAGCAGCGAGGGACTACTAAGCGAAGCTTTCTTT. Translation gives CASSEGLLSEAFF.

The rearrangement links TRBV28 to TRBJ2-1, with D tentatively TRBD1 (6 bases). V was cut by 6 bases and J by 0 bases, with 18 bases left in between. Germline loops: CDR1 MDHEN, CDR2 SYDVKM. The CDR3 loop spans 17 amino acids. The CDR3: CASSPPPTGSSYNEQFF. The CDR3 nucleotides are TGTGCCAGCAGCCCCCCTCCGACAGGTAGCTCCTACAATGAGCAGTTCTTC. The complete variable domain, with remaining parts taken from reference TRBV28 and TRBJ2-1, reads DVKVTQSSRYLVKRTGEKVFLECVQDMDHENMFWYRQDPGLGLRLIYFSYDVKMKEKGDIPEGYSVSREKKERFSLILESASTNQTSMYLCASSPPPTGSSYNEQFFGPGTRLTVL.

This chain uses TRBV9 with TRBJ2-6; 7 positions match TRBD1. J gave up 2 bases and V 4 bases, and 9 bases lay outside the gene matches. Germline V gene sequence: CDR1 SGDLS, CDR2 YYNGEE. This CDR3 spans 17 amino acids. The CDR3 nucleotides are TGTGCCAGCAGCTCACAAGGGGGCCGGGCTGGGGCCAACGTCCTGACTTTC. Translating it yields CASSSQGGRAGANVLTF. The full variable domain, with the rest looked up from reference TRBV9 and TRBJ2-6, is DSGVTQTPKHLITATGQRVTLRCSPRSGDLSVYWYQQSLDQGLQFLIQYYNGEERAKGNILERFSAQQFPDLHSELNLSSLELGDSALYFCASSSQGGRAGANVLTFGAGSRLTVL.

This chain joins TRBV12-3 or TRBV12-4 and TRBJ2-5; 7 bases align to TRBD2. The V segment lost 6 bases and the J segment 4 bases; nucleotides outside the gene matches: 5. The CDR3 consists of 13 residues. The CDR3 DNA sequence: TGTGCCAGCAGCATCGGCGGGAGAGAGACCCAGTACTTC. Encoded protein: CASSIGGRETQYF.